Below, 32 T cell receptor beta chains from the same sample are listed, as sequenced in a study of OX40 agonist ivuxolimab in advanced cancers. Sequencing was performed with immunoSEQ multiplex PCR; in TCRdb, only in-frame clones are kept and a portion is missing. The table includes 47,000 or so clones, approximately 86% detected once. The sequences come from CD4+ or CD8+ T cells sorted from blood, collected in a trial of the OX40 agonist ivuxolimab. The receptors were sampled from an adult with an advanced solid tumor such as melanoma, head and neck, liver or kidney cancer.

There are a few counts of this clone. The gene calls are TRBV7-9 and TRBJ1-1; perhaps TRBD1 as D (6 bases). Trimming left V 9 bases short and J 4 bases short, with 15 bases between. CDR3 size: 13 residues. Germline lookup yields CDR1 SEHNR and CDR2 FQNEAQ (reference sequence). CDR3 protein: CASIGEGVTEAFF. CDR3 in DNA: TGTGCCAGTATAGGGGAGGGGGTCACTGAAGCTTTCTTT.

The gene calls are TRBV6-5 and TRBJ2-1; weak D call: TRBD1 (5 bases). V gave up 0 bases and J gave up 12 bases, with 12 bases separating them. The CDR3 loop spans 13 amino acids. Germline values: CDR1 MNHEY, CDR2 SVGAGI. CDR3 bases: TGTGCCAGCAGTTACTCCGCGACACAGGTGCAGTTCTTC. Translated, it gives CASSYSATQVQFF.

Concerning this clone itself: A read error may produce the germline difference seen at one junction end. The CDR3 protein is CASSPTLAGATDTQYF. CDR3 coding DNA: TGTGCCAGCAGCCCAACACTAGCGGGGGCCACAGATACGCAGTATTTT. The chain has TRBV5-1 and TRBJ2-3, with 11 bases fitting TRBD2. The germline V gene has CDR1 SGHRS and CDR2 YFSETQ. The CDR3 spans 16 residues.

The CDR3 spells CASSQDLTGGGGYEQYF. The CDR3 DNA is TGCGCCAGCAGCCAAGACTTAACAGGGGGTGGCGGGTACGAGCAGTACTTC. V is TRBV4-1 and J is TRBJ2-7, with TRBD1 matching over 8 bases. Germline V gene sequence: CDR1 MGHRA, CDR2 YSYEKL. The V and J ends lost 0 bases and 4 bases, in that order; junction bases with no gene match: 11. This CDR3 contains 17 residues.

In its sample, this clone was seen once. Here the CDR3 reads CASSPRDGELFF. The CDR3 DNA is TGTGCCAGCAGCCCCCGGGACGGTGAGCTGTTTTTT. The chain employs TRBV7-9 and TRBJ2-2; either TRBD1 or TRBD2 may supply D (5 bases each). There are 12 residues in the CDR3. Germline CDR1 reads SEHNR; CDR2 reads FQNEAQ (reference sequence). V lost 5 bases and J lost 11, with 12 bases in between.

The chain is built from TRBV5-1 and TRBJ1-1; 8 bases fit TRBD1. Germline lookup yields CDR1 SGHRS and CDR2 YFSETQ. This CDR3 is 15 amino acids long. V lost 4 bases, J lost 5 bases, and 10 bases stayed unmatched. In DNA, the CDR3 is TGCGCCAGCAGCCCGGACAGGGTAGGGTTTACTGAAGCTTTCTTT. Translating gives CASSPDRVGFTEAFF. Supplemented by reference TRBV5-1 and TRBJ1-1, the full variable domain reads KAGVTQTPRYLIKTRGQQVTLSCSPISGHRSVSWYQQTPGQGLQFLFEYFSETQRNKGNFPGRFSGRQFSNSRSEMNVSTLELGDSALYLCASSPDRVGFTEAFFGQGTRLTVV.

V and J are TRBV27 and TRBJ1-5; tentative D call: TRBD1 (5 bases). V was shortened by 3 bases and J by 2 bases, with 14 bases between the two germline ends. Germline loops: CDR1 MNHEY, CDR2 SMNVEV (reference sequence). The CDR3 extends over 16 amino acids. The CDR3 sequence: CASSLTGGSRNQPQHF. As DNA, the CDR3 is TGTGCCAGCAGTTTGACGGGGGGGAGCCGCAATCAGCCCCAGCATTTT.

The V gene is TRBV5-5, the J gene TRBJ1-3, with TRBD1 as a possible D gene (6 bases). From germline, CDR1 is SGHKS and CDR2 YYEKEE (reference sequence). V was pared by 4 bases and J by 0 bases, with 11 bases between. There are 15 residues in the CDR3. The DNA for the CDR3 is TGTGCCAGCAGCCTAGGACAGTCCTCTGGAAACACCATATATTTT. Residues: CASSLGQSSGNTIYF.

The chain is built from TRBV19 and TRBJ2-7; D call uncertain. Germline CDR1 is LNHDA and CDR2 is SQIVND (reference sequence). This CDR3 contains 13 residues. The V gene lost 3 bases and the J gene lost 0 bases, with 6 bases spanning the gap. For the CDR3, the DNA is TGTGCCAGTAGTATTCAGAACTCCTACGAGCAGTACTTC. This gives the protein CASSIQNSYEQYF.

This chain connects TRBV2 to TRBJ2-7; 8 positions match TRBD2. J lost 1 base, V lost 4 bases, and 6 bases had no gene match. The CDR3 is made up of 15 amino acids. Germline CDR1 reads SNHLY; CDR2 reads FYNNEI. CDR3 in DNA: TGTGCCAGCAGTGGAAACGCGGGAGGTTCCTACGAGCAGTACTTC. Its translation is CASSGNAGGSYEQYF. Variable domain in full (rest from reference TRBV2 and TRBJ2-7): EPEVTQTPSHQVTQMGQEVILRCVPISNHLYFYWYRQILGQKVEFLVSFYNNEISEKSEIFDDQFSVERPDGSNFTLKIRSTKLEDSAMYFCASSGNAGGSYEQYFGPGTRLTVT.

This clone was detected only a few times. The chain employs TRBV13 and TRBJ1-1; D not certain. This CDR3 comprises 13 residues. Germline CDR1 reads PRHDT; CDR2 reads FYEKMQ (reference sequence). V lost 2 bases and J lost 5, with 9 bases in between. Here the CDR3 DNA reads TGTGCCAGCAGCTTAAACCGGGGAACTGAAGCTTTCTTT. This encodes CASSLNRGTEAFF.

The chain employs TRBV2 and TRBJ1-1; the match to TRBD1 covers 7 bases. The CDR3 runs 15 residues. The V segment lost 3 bases and the J segment 0 bases; nucleotides outside the gene matches: 4. Per germline, CDR1 SNHLY and CDR2 FYNNEI. Here the CDR3 reads CASSDDRELNTEAFF. The CDR3 coding sequence is TGTGCCAGCAGTGACGACAGGGAATTGAACACTGAAGCTTTCTTT.

Comment on this clone: A single base separates this from a much larger clone, so it may be a read error. The chain has TRBV4-1 and TRBJ2-5, with 7 bases identical to TRBD2. The CDR3 runs 14 residues. Germline loops: CDR1 MGHRA, CDR2 YSYEKL. V gave up 5 bases and J gave up 1 base; unmatched junction bases: 4. The CDR3 DNA reads as TGCGCCAGCAGCAAGAGCGGGGTCCAAGAGACCCAGTACTTC. Its translation: CASSKSGVQETQYF.

This clone was found a few times. The V call is TRBV6-1, the J call TRBJ1-4; maybe TRBD1 (5 bases). The CDR3 sequence is 15 residues long. CDR1 MNHNS and CDR2 SASEGT come from the germline V gene. Trimming pared 1 base from V and 8 bases from J, leaving 14 bases between. The CDR3 nucleotides are TGTGCCAGCAGTGAAGTCGGGGCCGGGAGGGAAAAACTGTTTTTT. Protein product: CASSEVGAGREKLFF.

This clone was observed a handful of times. The chain couples TRBV2 to TRBJ2-3; a weak D match, TRBD1 (5 bases). The V gene lost 2 bases and the J gene lost 4 bases, with 16 bases spanning the gap. The CDR3 extends over 16 amino acids. CDR1 is SNHLY, CDR2 FYNNEI, per germline. The CDR3 region is CASSESGPTVADTQYF. For the CDR3, the DNA is TGTGCCAGCAGTGAATCAGGGCCTACGGTGGCAGATACGCAGTATTTT.

The genes are TRBV6-5 and TRBJ1-2; 7 nucleotides agree with TRBD1. V lost 6 bases and J lost 8; bases outside the gene matches: 9. Germline V gene sequence: CDR1 MNHEY, CDR2 SVGAGI. The CDR3 extends over 13 amino acids. The CDR3 here is CASSPTGSHGYTF. The CDR3 DNA sequence: TGTGCCAGCAGCCCGACAGGGAGTCACGGCTACACCTTC.

The chain is built from TRBV19 and TRBJ2-7, with a weak D call TRBD1 (5 bases). Trimming shortened V by 0 bases and J by 0 bases, and 12 bases separated the two germline ends. There are 16 residues in the CDR3. Germline CDR1 reads LNHDA; CDR2 reads SQIVND (reference sequence). CDR3 sequence reads: CASSIDHQGLSYEQYF. In nucleotides, the CDR3 is TGTGCCAGTAGTATAGATCACCAGGGCCTCTCCTACGAGCAGTACTTC.

This chain joins TRBV5-1 and TRBJ2-7, with D perhaps matching TRBD1 (6 bases). Germline V gene sequence: CDR1 SGHRS, CDR2 YFSETQ. Trimming cost V 3 bases and J 4 bases, with 14 bases left between them. The CDR3 is 14 amino acids. The CDR3 region is CASSSWTDSYEQYF. The CDR3 coding sequence is TGCGCCAGCAGCTCATGGACAGATTCGTACGAGCAGTACTTC.

The genes are TRBV6-5 and TRBJ1-5, with 7 bases that match TRBD1. Per the germline V gene, CDR1 is MNHEY and CDR2 is SVGAGI. This CDR3 contains 15 residues. Trimming removed 5 bases from V and 0 bases from J; junction bases left unmatched: 4. CDR3 nucleotide sequence: TGTGCCAGCAGTCGGGACAGCTATAGCAATCAGCCCCAGCATTTT. The encoded protein is CASSRDSYSNQPQHF.

The rearrangement uses TRBV10-3 and TRBJ2-1, with TRBD2 identical over 12 bases. There are 18 residues in the CDR3. From germline, CDR1 is ENHRY and CDR2 SYGVKD. V lost 5 bases, J lost 7 bases, and 15 bases stayed unmatched. The CDR3 DNA sequence: TGTGCCATCAGTACAGGAGCCCTAGCGGGAGGGCCCTTGAATGAGCAGTTCTTC. Its translation: CAISTGALAGGPLNEQFF.

The gene calls are TRBV4-3 and TRBJ1-1, with 9 bases identical to TRBD1. The CDR3 is 14 amino acids. Germline lookup yields CDR1 LGHNA and CDR2 YSLEER. V lost 6 bases to trimming and J lost 6 bases; unmatched junction nucleotides: 8. CDR3 coding DNA: TGCGCCAGCAGTCCTACAGGGGGCTCGGCTGAAGCTTTCTTT. It yields the protein CASSPTGGSAEAFF.

The CDR3 DNA follows: TGCAGCGTTGGAGCAGGGTCCTATGGCTACACCTTC. This translates into CSVGAGSYGYTF. The chain combines TRBV29-1 with TRBJ1-2; D is perhaps TRBD1 (5 bases). Per germline, CDR1 SQVTM and CDR2 ANQGSEA. V was trimmed by 4 bases and J by 4 bases, leaving 10 bases between them. The CDR3 is 12 amino acids.

This chain connects TRBV2 to TRBJ1-3; maybe TRBD1 (5 bases). The CDR3 has 16 residues. Trimming stripped 3 bases from V and 0 bases from J, with 12 bases between. Looked up from germline, CDR1 is SNHLY and CDR2 is FYNNEI. The CDR3 DNA sequence: TGTGCCAGCAGTGATATGCAGGGTGGCTCTGGAAACACCATATATTTT. Protein: CASSDMQGGSGNTIYF.

The gene calls are TRBV9 and TRBJ2-3; D call uncertain. V dropped 0 bases and J dropped 3 bases, with 2 bases sitting between them. CDR1 and CDR2 (germline): SGDLS, YYNGEE. This CDR3 is 12 amino acids long. As DNA, the CDR3 is TGTGCCAGCAGCGTAGTGACAGATACGCAGTATTTT. Protein product: CASSVVTDTQYF.

The chain couples TRBV6-5 to TRBJ2-3, with TRBD2 matching over 8 bases. V was pared by 2 bases and J by 2 bases, with 6 bases of the junction left unmatched. CDR1 and CDR2 (germline): MNHEY, SVGAGI. The CDR3 has 16 residues. The CDR3, as DNA: TGTGCCAGCAGTTACGGGGCGGGGGGTTCCACAGATACGCAGTATTTT. Its protein is CASSYGAGGSTDTQYF.

V and J are TRBV7-9 and TRBJ2-7, with 7 bases aligning to TRBD2. The CDR3 covers 15 residues. J was trimmed by 6 bases and V by 5 bases; bases with no gene match: 13. Germline CDR1 is SEHNR and CDR2 is FQNEAQ (reference sequence). Here the CDR3 DNA reads TGTGCCAGCAGCCCCCCCCTAGCGGTACGTTCCGAGCAGTACTTC. This encodes CASSPPLAVRSEQYF.

The V gene is TRBV29-1, the J gene TRBJ1-1, with TRBD1 identical over 10 bases. The length of the CDR3 is 15 residues. V was clipped by 7 bases and J by 7 bases; unmatched bases: 15. Germline V CDR1 and CDR2: SQVTM, ANQGSEA. CDR3 region: CSGDRGDKVRGEAFF. DNA of the CDR3: TGCAGCGGGGACAGGGGCGACAAAGTACGGGGTGAAGCTTTCTTT. The full variable domain, in which reference TRBV29-1 and TRBJ1-1 provide the parts outside the CDR3, is SAVISQKPSRDICQRGTSLTIQCQVDSQVTMMFWYRQQPGQSLTLIATANQGSEATYESGFVIDKFPISRPNLTFSTLTVSNMSPEDSSIYLCSGDRGDKVRGEAFFGQGTRLTVV.

The chain combines TRBV23-1 with TRBJ2-3; perhaps TRBD1 as D (6 bases). TRBV23-1 is reported as an ORF; its role is uncertain. CDR3 size: 16 residues. V shed 0 bases and J shed 3 bases, with 13 bases lying between them. The CDR3 nucleotides read TGCGCCAGCAGTCAATCAAGAGACAGGCGGACAGATACGCAGTATTTT. Its translation: CASSQSRDRRTDTQYF.

Only one count was recorded for this clone. This chain uses TRBV7-9 with TRBJ1-4; 8 bases match TRBD1. The germline gives CDR1 SEHNR, CDR2 FQNEAQ (reference sequence). The CDR3 extends over 15 amino acids. The junction had 10 bases not matched to a gene; V was cut back by 3 bases and J by 10 bases. CDR3 bases: TGTGCCAGCAGCTTCGGACAGGGTTCGGGGAGAAAACTGTTTTTT. Its translation: CASSFGQGSGRKLFF.

This clone is termed medium-sized. The rearrangement joins TRBV19 to TRBJ1-1; the D gene is possibly TRBD1 (5 bases). Trimming removed 7 bases from V and 2 bases from J, with 14 bases in between. Germline V gene lookup returns CDR1 LNHDA and CDR2 SQIVND (reference sequence). CDR3 length equals 14 residues. The CDR3 DNA reads as TGTGCCAGTACCCGGGACCTCTTTAACACTGAAGCTTTCTTT. Translation gives CASTRDLFNTEAFF.

The chain has TRBV13 and TRBJ2-7, with no clear D. The CDR3 sequence is 13 residues long. Per germline, CDR1 PRHDT and CDR2 FYEKMQ (reference sequence). The V gene lost 4 bases and the J gene lost 1 base, with 8 bases spanning the gap. In nucleotides, the CDR3 is TGTGCCAGCAGCTACCTAAGTTCCTACGAGCAGTACTTC. Residues: CASSYLSSYEQYF.

The gene calls are TRBV4-1 and TRBJ2-1, with 8 positions matching TRBD2. J lost 0 bases, V lost 4 bases, and 8 bases had no gene match. This CDR3 is built from 17 residues. Germline V gives CDR1 MGHRA, CDR2 YSYEKL. The CDR3 protein is CASSPRAAGGSYNEQFF. The CDR3 nucleotides are TGCGCCAGCAGCCCAAGGGCGGCGGGGGGCTCCTACAATGAGCAGTTCTTC.